The source of this TCR beta chain is a study of blood T cell repertoires in COVID-19. This CDR3 comprises 15 residues. V shed 1 base and J 5 bases; nucleotides not matched to a gene: 4. The germline V gene has CDR1 SGDLS and CDR2 YYNGEE. Using immunoSEQ multiplex PCR, the repertoire was profiled, and TCRdb retains in-frame clones only, with some absent. Of 130,000 to 150,000 clones listed, around nine tenths are singletons. The J gene is TRBJ1-1, the V gene TRBV9, with 11 bases identical to TRBD1. This sequence was found in a human donor in a cohort sampled during active COVID-19. The sequencing input was peripheral blood. CDR3 bases: TGTGCCAGCAGCGTAAGTGGGACAGGGGGTACTGAAGCTTTCTTT. The encoded protein is CASSVSGTGGTEAFF.